This TCR beta chain is from a study of T cell repertoires in ileal Crohn's disease. In germline, CDR1 is MNHNS, CDR2 SASEGT. This CDR3 contains 15 residues. The V end was cut by 4 bases, the J end by 2 bases, with 15 bases between. Described time point: neoterminal ileum biopsy at postoperative endoscopy, about 6 months after surgery. The table came from immunoSEQ multiplex PCR; TCRdb's copy has only in-frame clones and leaves some out. Among under 15,000 clones, approximately 78% were seen once, and the ten largest hold under 13%. Source material: ileal tissue. This receptor was obtained from an adult with Crohn's disease. This chain links TRBV6-1 with TRBJ2-7, with D perhaps matching TRBD2 (7 bases). The CDR3, as DNA: TGTGCCAGCAGTGTCGGGGGAGGGGGGCCCTACGAGCAGTACTTC. Translation: CASSVGGGGPYEQYF.